A single sample is the source of the 20 T cell receptor beta chains below, sequenced in a study of blood T cell repertoires in COVID-19. TCRdb keeps only in-frame clones here, not all; method: immunoSEQ multiplex PCR. This repertoire shows over 200,000 clones, more than 75% found once; its top ten account for 0.99%. Material for sequencing was peripheral blood. These receptors all stem from a woman aged 40 to 55 who had recovered from COVID-19.

The rearrangement links TRBV6-5 to TRBJ1-1; a possible D gene is TRBD1 (5 bases). CDR3 length equals 14 residues. Germline V gives CDR1 MNHEY, CDR2 SVGAGI. The V gene lost 6 bases and the J gene lost 5 bases, with 16 bases spanning the gap. Written as DNA, the CDR3 is TGTGCCAGCAGCTGGACACCCGTTGGGACTGAAGCTTTCTTT. Its translation is CASSWTPVGTEAFF.

The chain employs TRBV27 and TRBJ2-2, with TRBD2 as a possible D gene (7 bases). In germline, CDR1 is MNHEY, CDR2 SMNVEV (reference sequence). Trimming shortened V by 7 bases and J by 4 bases, and 16 bases separated the two germline ends. This CDR3 has 15 amino acids. The CDR3 sequence: CASTWGGQVTGELFF. The CDR3 region has the DNA TGTGCCAGCACCTGGGGGGGGCAGGTCACCGGGGAGCTGTTTTTT.

This clone was observed a single time. This chain connects TRBV30 to TRBJ2-3, with D tentatively TRBD2 (6 bases). Germline CDR1 reads GTSNPN; CDR2 reads SVGIG (reference sequence). V lost 1 base and J lost 5, with 10 bases in between. CDR3 length: 13 amino acids. CDR3 loop: CAWSAGAIDTQYF. CDR3 DNA sequence: TGTGCCTGGAGTGCGGGAGCAATAGATACGCAGTATTTT.

The genes are TRBV19 and TRBJ1-2, with D unclear. Between the trimmed V and J ends, which lost 1 base and 1 base, there was a span of 7 bases. Germline V lookup: CDR1 LNHDA, CDR2 SQIVND (reference sequence). The CDR3 extends over 14 amino acids. The CDR3 DNA sequence: TGTGCCAGTAGTATAGGGGCAGTTAACTATGGCTACACCTTC. Translation: CASSIGAVNYGYTF.

The genes are TRBV18 and TRBJ2-2; 16 bases are shared with TRBD2. Germline values: CDR1 KGHSH, CDR2 LQKENI. V lost 6 bases, J lost 1 base, and 11 bases stayed unmatched. CDR3 size: 20 residues. CDR3 region: CASSPGLAGGPRRNTGELFF. As DNA, the CDR3 is TGTGCCAGCTCCCCGGGACTAGCGGGAGGGCCGCGTCGGAACACCGGGGAGCTGTTTTTT.

V and J are TRBV20-1 and TRBJ1-3; the D gene is possibly TRBD1 (5 bases). The CDR3 is 11 amino acids. Per the germline V gene, CDR1 is DFQATT and CDR2 is SNEGSKA (reference sequence). V was cut by 4 bases and J by 8 bases, with 9 bases left in between. The CDR3 here is CSANQGHTIYF. The DNA of the CDR3 is TGCAGTGCTAATCAGGGCCACACCATATATTTT.

The V and J genes are TRBV2 and TRBJ2-5; 7 bases agree with TRBD1. Looked up from germline, CDR1 is SNHLY and CDR2 is FYNNEI. The ends lost 6 bases at V and 5 bases at J; junction bases unmatched: 9. The CDR3 has 14 amino acids. This chain's CDR3 is CASSSDRVGETQYF. CDR3 coding DNA: TGTGCCAGCAGCTCCGACAGGGTTGGGGAGACCCAGTACTTC.

The chain carries TRBV3-1 (or the pseudogene TRBV3-2) and TRBJ2-7, with 8 bases that match TRBD2. Trimming took 7 bases from V and 3 from J; bases not matched to a gene: 8. CDR1 is LGHDT, CDR2 YNNKEL, per germline (reference sequence). CDR3 length: 14 residues. The CDR3 DNA sequence: TGTGCCAGCACCCGACTAGCGTCCTGCTACGAGCAGTACGTC. The encoded protein is CASTRLASCYEQYV.

The chain is built from TRBV19 and TRBJ1-1; D not resolved. V lost 4 bases, J lost 1 base, and 7 bases lay in between. This CDR3 is built from 13 residues. Germline assignment: CDR1 LNHDA and CDR2 SQIVND (reference sequence). The CDR3 reads CASSSQKNTEAFF. Here the CDR3 DNA reads TGTGCCAGTAGTAGCCAGAAGAACACTGAAGCTTTCTTT.

V gene TRBV5-1 combines with J gene TRBJ2-5, with a possible D match to TRBD2 (5 bases). Trimming removed 7 bases at V and 0 bases at J, with 22 bases between. Looked up from germline, CDR1 is SGHRS and CDR2 is YFSETQ. The CDR3 extends over 17 amino acids. Written as DNA, the CDR3 is TGCGCCAGCCATAACCCCCCTAGCACCCGGGACCAAGAGACCCAGTACTTC. Encoded protein: CASHNPPSTRDQETQYF.

This chain connects TRBV10-1 to TRBJ1-2, with TRBD1 matching over 10 bases. Per germline, CDR1 WNHNN and CDR2 SYGVQD (reference sequence). This CDR3 comprises 15 residues. Unmatched junction bases numbered 9, after V lost 7 bases and J lost 4 bases. For the CDR3, the DNA is TGCGCCAGCACCCCCGGGACAGGGGACCTCTATGGCTACACCTTC. The encoded protein is CASTPGTGDLYGYTF.

The chain is built from TRBV6-1 and TRBJ1-2, with D unresolved. V lost 1 base and J lost 4, with 7 bases in between. This CDR3 is 13 amino acids long. The V gene's germline CDR1 is MNHNS and CDR2 SASEGT. The DNA of the CDR3 is TGTGCCAGCAGTGAAGGCAGTGGCTATGGCTACACCTTC. Translating gives CASSEGSGYGYTF.

The chain links TRBV7-2 to TRBJ1-2; TRBD1 agrees at 8 bases. After removal of 5 bases from V and 4 bases from J, the junction contained 9 bases not matched to a gene. The CDR3 runs 15 residues. Germline lookup yields CDR1 SGHTA and CDR2 FQGNSA. The CDR3 sequence: CASSPPTGAGYGYTF. DNA of the CDR3: TGTGCCAGCAGCCCCCCGACAGGGGCGGGCTATGGCTACACCTTC. Based on the CDR3 plus reference TRBV7-2 and TRBJ1-2, the full variable domain is GAGVSQSPSNKVTEKGKDVELRCDPISGHTALYWYRQSLGQGLEFLIYFQGNSAPDKSGLPSDRFSAERTGGSVSTLTIQRTQQEDSAVYLCASSPPTGAGYGYTFGSGTRLTVV.

The chain recombines TRBV15 with TRBJ2-1; 13 nucleotides match TRBD2. Losses at the gene ends were 6 bases for V and 0 bases for J; bases not matched to a gene: 2. CDR3 length: 16 residues. Germline-derived CDR1 and CDR2 are LNHNV and YYDKDF (reference sequence). The CDR3 bases are TGTGCCACCAGAAGGACTAGCGGGAGCTCCTACAATGAGCAGTTCTTC. This translates into CATRRTSGSSYNEQFF. Based on the CDR3 plus reference TRBV15 and TRBJ2-1, the full variable domain is DAMVIQNPRYQVTQFGKPVTLSCSQTLNHNVMYWYQQKSSQAPKLLFHYYDKDFNNEADTPDNFQSRRPNTSFCFLDIRSPGLGDTAMYLCATRRTSGSSYNEQFFGPGTRLTVL.

V gene TRBV19 combines with J gene TRBJ2-2; TRBD2 matches 7 bases. The V gene's germline CDR1 is LNHDA and CDR2 SQIVND (reference sequence). The CDR3 has 14 amino acids. The V segment lost 1 base and the J segment 4 bases; nucleotides outside the gene matches: 0. The DNA of the CDR3 is TGTGCCAGTAGTATAGGGGGGGGCACCGGGGAGCTGTTTTTT. Its protein is CASSIGGGTGELFF.

V usage is TRBV18 and J usage is TRBJ2-2; TRBD1 matches at 7 bases. CDR3 length equals 14 residues. Germline lookup yields CDR1 KGHSH and CDR2 LQKENI. J was trimmed by 2 bases and V by 6 bases; bases with no gene match: 3. CDR3 region: CASSRDRNTGELFF. In DNA form, the CDR3 reads TGTGCCAGCTCCCGGGACAGAAACACCGGGGAGCTGTTTTTT.

This chain joins TRBV7-2 and TRBJ1-6; TRBD1 matches 8 bases. Germline loops: CDR1 SGHTA, CDR2 FQGNSA. J lost 3 bases, V lost 5 bases, and 6 bases had no gene match. This CDR3 is 16 amino acids long. CDR3: CASSPRTGIYNSPLHF. The CDR3 bases are TGTGCCAGCAGCCCTCGGACAGGGATCTATAATTCACCCCTCCACTTT. The whole variable domain, remainder taken from reference TRBV7-2 and TRBJ1-6, is GAGVSQSPSNKVTEKGKDVELRCDPISGHTALYWYRQSLGQGLEFLIYFQGNSAPDKSGLPSDRFSAERTGGSVSTLTIQRTQQEDSAVYLCASSPRTGIYNSPLHFGNGTRLTVT.

The chain couples TRBV6-2 or TRBV6-3 to TRBJ2-3; TRBD2 agrees at 11 bases. The CDR3 consists of 14 residues. CDR1 is MNHEY, CDR2 SVGEGT, per germline. Trimming took 6 bases from V and 3 from J; bases not matched to a gene: 2. CDR3 region: CASSRTSGTDTQYF. The CDR3 DNA sequence: TGTGCCAGCAGCCGGACTAGCGGGACAGATACGCAGTATTTT.

This clone was observed once. The CDR3 DNA reads TGTGCCAGCAGTGAATCCAGGGTTAGCGGGAACTACGAGCAGTACTTC. This gives the protein CASSESRVSGNYEQYF. The V and J genes are TRBV25-1 and TRBJ2-7, with 8 bases matching TRBD2. The V gene's germline CDR1 is MGHDK and CDR2 SYGVNS. This CDR3 is built from 16 residues. Trimming removed 1 base from V and 3 bases from J; junction bases left unmatched: 8.

This chain joins TRBV4-1 and TRBJ1-1; D might be TRBD1 (6 bases). The CDR3 has 15 residues. Between the trimmed V and J ends, which lost 4 bases and 4 bases, there was a span of 16 bases. In germline, CDR1 is MGHRA, CDR2 YSYEKL. CDR3 sequence reads: CASSPRGGLGTEAFF. The DNA of the CDR3 is TGCGCCAGCAGCCCCCGGGGGGGGCTAGGCACTGAAGCTTTCTTT.